The 18 T cell receptor beta chains below were found in one sample sequenced in a study of shared clonotypes between healthy human individuals. The table came from immunoSEQ multiplex PCR; TCRdb's copy has only in-frame clones and leaves some out. Among 2 million to 2.5 million clones listed, 90% to 95% were seen once. Sequenced: naive CD4+ T cells sorted from blood. As to subset: CD45RA+ positively selected. These receptors were obtained from a young man in good health.

The chain uses TRBV18 and TRBJ2-1, with TRBD1 matching 11 bases. Germline assignment: CDR1 KGHSH and CDR2 LQKENI. The CDR3 is made up of 14 amino acids. V was clipped by 6 bases and J by 8 bases; unmatched bases: 6. The CDR3 DNA is TGTGCCAGCTCTTCAAGGACAGGGGGCGATGAGCAGTTCTTC. It codes for CASSSRTGGDEQFF.

The chain links TRBV2 to TRBJ2-7, with D hard to call. This CDR3 comprises 14 residues. Between the trimmed V and J ends, which lost 2 bases and 1 base, there was a span of 9 bases. Germline assignment: CDR1 SNHLY and CDR2 FYNNEI. CDR3: CASSERQVSYEQYF. CDR3 DNA: TGTGCCAGCAGTGAAAGGCAGGTATCCTACGAGCAGTACTTC.

The gene calls are TRBV5-6 and TRBJ2-5; 8 bases agree with TRBD1. Per germline, CDR1 SGHDT and CDR2 YYEEEE. The trim removed 0 bases at V and 1 base at J, leaving 2 bases unmatched. The CDR3 consists of 15 residues. The CDR3: CASSLGTGFQETQYF. The CDR3, as DNA: TGTGCCAGCAGCTTGGGGACAGGGTTCCAAGAGACCCAGTACTTC.

The CDR3 is CAISGLDQPQHF. The CDR3 DNA is TGTGCCATTTCCGGGCTGGATCAGCCCCAGCATTTT. The chain couples TRBV28 to TRBJ1-5; the D is unclear. The germline CDR1 and CDR2 sequences are MDHEN and SYDVKM. The CDR3 consists of 12 residues. Trimming shortened V by 10 bases and J by 5 bases, and 12 bases separated the two germline ends.

This chain joins TRBV4-1 and TRBJ1-6; possible D gene TRBD1, 5 bases. The CDR3 is made up of 15 amino acids. The germline gives CDR1 MGHRA, CDR2 YSYEKL. The V and J ends lost 1 base and 8 bases respectively, with 12 bases between them. The CDR3 bases are TGCGCCAGCAGCCAAGGGGGGGGTACGCATTCACCCCTCCACTTT. This encodes CASSQGGGTHSPLHF.

The chain links TRBV5-6 to TRBJ2-7, with TRBD1 matching over 7 bases. Germline V gene data show CDR1 as SGHDT and CDR2 as YYEEEE. V was pared by 2 bases and J by 1 base, with 15 bases of the junction left unmatched. The CDR3 spans 18 residues. The DNA for the CDR3 is TGTGCCAGCAGCTTAATACCAAACTATCAGGGACAGTCCTACGAGCAGTACTTC. Translated: CASSLIPNYQGQSYEQYF.

V and J are TRBV6-5 and TRBJ2-1, with D perhaps matching TRBD2 (6 bases). The CDR3 is 15 amino acids. V was clipped by 8 bases and J by 5 bases, with 19 bases between them. Germline assignment: CDR1 MNHEY and CDR2 SVGAGI. The CDR3 region is CASASPGLVNNEQFF. The DNA of the CDR3 is TGTGCCAGCGCATCACCGGGACTCGTTAACAATGAGCAGTTCTTC.

The rearrangement joins TRBV2 to TRBJ1-2; 8 bases line up with TRBD1. Germline assignment: CDR1 SNHLY and CDR2 FYNNEI. Germline trimming cut 3 bases from V and 3 bases from J; bases unmatched to any gene: 18. The CDR3 runs to 19 residues. This CDR3 is CASSDVRENRGYVDYGYTF. CDR3 DNA: TGTGCCAGCAGTGATGTGCGGGAAAACAGGGGGTACGTCGACTATGGCTACACCTTC.

The chain uses TRBV2 and TRBJ2-7; the D gene is possibly TRBD2 (6 bases). The V gene's germline CDR1 is SNHLY and CDR2 FYNNEI. V gave up 6 bases and J gave up 3 bases, with 15 bases separating them. CDR3 size: 14 residues. CDR3 coding DNA: TGTGCCAGCAGGGCGGGGACTGCCGGCTACGAGCAGTACTTC. This codes for CASRAGTAGYEQYF.

The chain recombines TRBV7-2 with TRBJ2-1; 7 bases align to TRBD2. The V gene's germline CDR1 is SGHTA and CDR2 FQGNSA. The CDR3 is made up of 16 amino acids. Trimming took 0 bases from V and 4 from J; bases not matched to a gene: 6. The CDR3 protein is CASSLAPLAVYNEQFF. Here the CDR3 DNA reads TGTGCCAGCAGCTTAGCTCCCCTAGCGGTATACAATGAGCAGTTCTTC.

The chain links TRBV30 to TRBJ2-5, with 12 positions matching TRBD1. J lost 7 bases, V lost 1 base, and 19 bases had no gene match. From germline, CDR1 is GTSNPN and CDR2 SVGIG (reference sequence). This CDR3 comprises 19 residues. The CDR3: CAWSASQIRVPGQGATQYF. Here the CDR3 DNA reads TGTGCCTGGAGTGCTTCCCAAATACGTGTCCCGGGACAGGGGGCGACCCAGTACTTC.

V and J are TRBV5-1 and TRBJ1-6, with a tentative D call TRBD1 (5 bases). Trimming removed 0 bases from V and 8 bases from J, with 12 bases in between. Germline lookup yields CDR1 SGHRS and CDR2 YFSETQ. The CDR3 has 15 amino acids. The CDR3: CASSLGPGGDSPLHF. CDR3 sequence (DNA): TGCGCCAGCAGCTTGGGCCCGGGAGGGGATTCACCCCTCCACTTT.

Of note for this clone: This specimen includes other DNA sequences encoding the same CDR3. The chain has TRBV7-9 and TRBJ1-1; TRBD1 aligns across 8 bases. Germline values: CDR1 SEHNR, CDR2 FQNEAQ (reference sequence). This CDR3 has 14 residues. The V gene end was trimmed by 6 bases and the J gene end by 1 base; junction bases not matched to a gene: 4. CDR3 in amino acids: CASSRGTGNTEAFF. In DNA, the CDR3 is TGTGCCAGCAGTCGTGGGACAGGGAACACTGAAGCTTTCTTT.

The V and J genes are TRBV7-3 and TRBJ2-6; 7 nucleotides agree with TRBD2. The CDR3 totals 20 residues. Germline V gene sequence: CDR1 SGHTA, CDR2 FQGTGA. V shed 3 bases and J 0 bases; nucleotides not matched to a gene: 14. In DNA form, the CDR3 reads TGTGCCAGCAGCTTCCCCGAGCGCGGGGGTAACACCTCTGGGGCCAACGTCCTGACTTTC. It codes for CASSFPERGGNTSGANVLTF.

The gene calls are TRBV10-3 and TRBJ1-3, with D unresolved. Germline V gene lookup returns CDR1 ENHRY and CDR2 SYGVKD. This CDR3 is 14 amino acids long. The V gene lost 6 bases and the J gene lost 0 bases, with 9 bases spanning the gap. The CDR3 nucleotides read TGTGCCATCAGCGAGGACGTCTCTGGAAACACCATATATTTT. Translating it yields CAISEDVSGNTIYF.

This chain joins TRBV11-1 and TRBJ1-1; a weak D match, TRBD1 (6 bases). Germline lookup yields CDR1 SGHAT and CDR2 FQDESV (reference sequence). The CDR3 is made up of 15 amino acids. The CDR3 protein is CAVHPGGAPYTEAFF. The CDR3 bases are TGTGCAGTTCATCCCGGGGGCGCCCCGTACACTGAAGCTTTCTTT.

This clone was seen only a few times. The identical CDR3 is also encoded by other nucleotide sequences in the sample. The chain links TRBV2 to TRBJ2-5; D gene unclear. V gave up 2 bases and J gave up 4 bases, with 2 bases separating them. The CDR3 sequence is 11 residues long. Germline V CDR1 and CDR2: SNHLY, FYNNEI. DNA of the CDR3: TGTGCCAGCAGTGAAAGAGAGACCCAGTACTTC. It encodes CASSERETQYF.

The CDR3 bases are TGTGCCAGCAGCCTTCTAGAATTAGGCTCCTACGAGCAGTACTTC. Its translation: CASSLLELGSYEQYF. The chain links TRBV6-6 to TRBJ2-7; D is ambiguous. The CDR3 spans 15 residues. Germline-derived CDR1 and CDR2 are MNHNY and SVGAGI (reference sequence). The V end was cut by 6 bases, the J end by 0 bases, with 15 bases between.